This is a list of T cell receptor beta chains from one sample in a study of cytotoxic CD8 clonotypes in ibrutinib-treated CLL. Sequenced by immunoSEQ multiplex PCR; TCRdb stores in-frame clones only, minus some. The sample has more than 200,000 clones, 79% seen once. Sequenced material: PBMCs, taken after 12 months of ibrutinib treatment. The receptors were sampled from a human donor with chronic lymphocytic leukemia. CDR3s leave out the opening cysteine and the closing phenylalanine or tryptophan.

len: 10; j_gene: TRBJ1-3; v_gene: TRBV29-1; CDR3aa: SVETSGNTIY
len: 13; j_gene: TRBJ1-2; v_gene: TRBV27; CDR3aa: ASSLKGTVHFGYT
len: 14; j_gene: TRBJ2-3; v_gene: TRBV10-2; CDR3aa: ASSAGTSGNTDTQY
len: 11; j_gene: TRBJ1-2; v_gene: TRBV18; CDR3aa: ASSLRDRDGYT
len: 15; j_gene: TRBJ1-3; v_gene: TRBV7-6; CDR3aa: ASSDRGHPSGGNTIY
len: 12; j_gene: TRBJ1-2; v_gene: TRBV27; CDR3aa: ASSSSHFNYGYT
len: 12; j_gene: TRBJ2-7; v_gene: TRBV7-9; CDR3aa: ASSFSLAGNEQY
len: 12; j_gene: TRBJ1-5; v_gene: TRBV7-8; CDR3aa: ASSATGSGQPQH
len: 12; j_gene: TRBJ2-7; v_gene: TRBV10-3; CDR3aa: AISEPNEGNEQY
len: 12; j_gene: TRBJ1-1; v_gene: TRBV7-3; CDR3aa: ASSLGDSPVRAF
len: 13; j_gene: TRBJ1-5; v_gene: TRBV5-6; CDR3aa: ASSSGQGAGQPQH
len: 13; j_gene: TRBJ2-7; v_gene: TRBV13; CDR3aa: ASSLGLAVTYEQY
len: 14; j_gene: TRBJ2-5; v_gene: TRBV7-9; CDR3aa: ASSFGIAGLFETQY
len: 13; j_gene: TRBJ2-7; v_gene: TRBV5-1; CDR3aa: ASSPGRQMVDEQY
len: 13; j_gene: TRBJ1-6; v_gene: TRBV14; CDR3aa: ASSPRAAGGSPLH
len: 11; j_gene: TRBJ1-5; v_gene: TRBV5-1; CDR3aa: ASSLGGHQPQH
len: 7; j_gene: TRBJ2-5; v_gene: TRBV19; CDR3aa: PGGETQY
len: 13; j_gene: TRBJ1-6; v_gene: TRBV5-6; CDR3aa: ASSLEGSPNSPLH
len: 12; j_gene: TRBJ2-5; v_gene: TRBV2; CDR3aa: ASRGRVGQETQY
len: 14; j_gene: TRBJ2-7; v_gene: TRBV5-1; CDR3aa: ASSLEGLADSYEQY